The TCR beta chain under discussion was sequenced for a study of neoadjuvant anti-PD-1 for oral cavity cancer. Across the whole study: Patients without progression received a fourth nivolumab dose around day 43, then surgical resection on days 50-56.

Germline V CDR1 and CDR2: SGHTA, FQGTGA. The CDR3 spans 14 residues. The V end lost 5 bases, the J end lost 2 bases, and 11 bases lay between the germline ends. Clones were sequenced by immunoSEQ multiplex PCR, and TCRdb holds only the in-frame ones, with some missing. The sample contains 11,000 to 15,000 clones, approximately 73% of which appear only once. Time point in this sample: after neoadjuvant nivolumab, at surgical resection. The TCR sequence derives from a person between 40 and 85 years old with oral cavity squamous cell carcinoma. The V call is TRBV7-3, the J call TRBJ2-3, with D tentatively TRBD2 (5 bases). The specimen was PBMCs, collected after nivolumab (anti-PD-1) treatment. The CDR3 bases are TGTGCCAGCAGCCCCCGGGATTACACAGATACGCAGTATTTT. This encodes CASSPRDYTDTQYF.